This passage covers 19 T cell receptor beta chains from one sample sequenced in a study of CD8 T cells in Susac syndrome. When the RNA was reverse transcribed, random hexamers were used with an input of about 0.5 to 1 ug. Each CDR3 protein gets one entry after TCRdb re-called the immunoSEQ multiplex PCR reads with MiXCR. The sample shows tens of thousands of distinct CDR3 sequences, about 94% of them seen only once. The sample taken for sequencing was CD4+ T cells from PBMCs. These receptor sequences come from a human donor with Susac syndrome.

The chain carries TRBV3-1 and TRBJ2-1; 7 bases fit TRBD2. The germline V gene encodes CDR1 LGHDT and CDR2 YNNKEL (reference sequence). The CDR3 contains 16 residues. J gave up 3 bases and V 5 bases, and 10 bases lay outside the gene matches. This CDR3 reads CASSSPGAGIYNEQFF. The CDR3, as DNA: TGTGCCAGCAGCTCTCCGGGAGCGGGGATCTACAATGAGCAGTTCTTC.

The rearrangement uses TRBV30 and TRBJ1-1, with 8 bases lining up with TRBD1. The J segment lost 6 bases and the V segment lost 5 bases, leaving 5 bases of the junction unmatched. The CDR3 spans 12 residues. Germline loops: CDR1 GTSNPN, CDR2 SVGIG (reference sequence). This chain's CDR3 is CAWDRGSAEAFF. The CDR3 DNA is TGTGCCTGGGACAGGGGATCGGCTGAAGCTTTCTTT.

The CDR3 region has the DNA TGTGCCTGGATCCGGGACACGAACACCGGGGAGCTGTTTTTT. It is translated as CAWIRDTNTGELFF. This chain uses TRBV30 with TRBJ2-2; D perhaps matches TRBD1 (6 bases). The CDR3 length is 14 residues. Germline CDR1 is GTSNPN and CDR2 is SVGIG (reference sequence). The V and J ends lost 4 bases and 0 bases respectively, with 9 bases between them.

The rearrangement uses TRBV28 and TRBJ1-2; unclear D gene. Germline lookup yields CDR1 MDHEN and CDR2 SYDVKM. The CDR3 sequence is 13 residues long. The V end was cut by 3 bases, the J end by 2 bases, with 7 bases between. The CDR3 spells CASSFRGNYGYTF. The CDR3 DNA sequence: TGTGCCAGCAGTTTTCGAGGGAACTATGGCTACACCTTC.

This rearrangement joins TRBV5-6 to TRBJ2-2; D gene ambiguous. The germline V and J ends were trimmed by 4 bases and 0 bases, with 13 bases remaining between them. CDR3 size: 16 residues. The germline V gene has CDR1 SGHDT and CDR2 YYEEEE. CDR3 region: CASSAGPPANTGELFF. The CDR3, as DNA: TGTGCCAGCAGCGCCGGGCCTCCCGCGAACACCGGGGAGCTGTTTTTT. Based on the CDR3 plus reference TRBV5-6 and TRBJ2-2, the full variable domain is DAGVTQSPTHLIKTRGQQVTLRCSPKSGHDTVSWYQQALGQGPQFIFQYYEEEERQRGNFPDRFSGHQFPNYSSELNVNALLLGDSALYLCASSAGPPANTGELFFGEGSRLTVL.

The chain uses TRBV20-1 and TRBJ1-6; D is unclear. This CDR3 has 16 amino acids. CDR1 is DFQATT and CDR2 is SNEGSKA in the germline V gene (reference sequence). The germline V and J ends were trimmed by 5 bases and 8 bases, with 22 bases remaining between them. CDR3 sequence (DNA): TGCAGTGCTTCCGAGTCTATAGGGCTCATCCATTCACCCCTCCACTTT. Its protein is CSASESIGLIHSPLHF.

The rearrangement links TRBV16 to TRBJ2-7, with a weak D call TRBD2 (6 bases). Germline CDR1 reads KGHSY; CDR2 reads FQNENV. The V end was cut by 4 bases, the J end by 2 bases, with 12 bases between. The CDR3 length is 14 residues. The DNA for the CDR3 is TGTGCCAGCAGCCCTACCGGGAGCACCTACGAGCAGTACTTC. Translating gives CASSPTGSTYEQYF.

This clonotype showed up just once. This chain connects TRBV28 to TRBJ1-5, with 8 bases that match TRBD1. CDR3 length equals 15 residues. From germline, CDR1 is MDHEN and CDR2 SYDVKM. After removal of 3 bases from V and 2 bases from J, the junction contained 3 bases not matched to a gene. The CDR3 protein is CASSLVGQGNQPQHF. Here the CDR3 DNA reads TGTGCCAGCAGTTTGGTGGGACAGGGCAATCAGCCCCAGCATTTT.

This clonotype was observed a single time. This chain links TRBV30 with TRBJ2-7, with 8 positions matching TRBD1. V was pared by 4 bases and J by 11 bases, with 10 bases of the junction left unmatched. Germline CDR1 and CDR2: GTSNPN and SVGIG (reference sequence). The CDR3 has 12 residues. In DNA, the CDR3 is TGTGCCTGGAATACGCACCAGGGGGCAAAGTACTTC. Encoded protein: CAWNTHQGAKYF.

The chain is built from TRBV9 and TRBJ2-7; D unclear. This CDR3 comprises 13 residues. Deletions cut 0 bases from V and 5 bases from J, with 9 bases between. Germline V CDR1 and CDR2: SGDLS, YYNGEE. The DNA for the CDR3 is TGTGCCAGCAGCGTAGGTTTGGTCGACGAGCAGTACTTC. Residues: CASSVGLVDEQYF.

The chain couples TRBV6-1 to TRBJ1-2; TRBD1 might be the D (5 bases). The CDR3 loop spans 14 amino acids. V was shortened by 1 base and J by 8 bases, with 14 bases between the two germline ends. CDR1 and CDR2 from the germline V gene are MNHNS and SASEGT. In DNA form, the CDR3 reads TGTGCCAGCAGTGAAGAGGGACGGGCGCGGGGCTACACCTTC. Encoded protein: CASSEEGRARGYTF.

The V gene is TRBV30, the J gene TRBJ2-4; 7 nucleotides align to TRBD2. The length of the CDR3 is 14 residues. CDR1 is GTSNPN and CDR2 is SVGIG in the germline V gene (reference sequence). Trimming removed 4 bases from V and 8 bases from J; junction bases left unmatched: 11. CDR3 region: CAWINRHGGDIQYF. Here the CDR3 DNA reads TGTGCCTGGATAAATCGACATGGGGGGGACATTCAGTACTTC. The entire variable domain, with the rest obtained from reference TRBV30 and TRBJ2-4, is as follows: SQTIHQWPATLVQPVGSPLSLECTVEGTSNPNLYWYRQAAGRGLQLLFYSVGIGQISSEVPQNLSASRPQDRQFILSSKKLLLSDSGFYLCAWINRHGGDIQYFGAGTRLSVL.

The J gene is TRBJ1-6, the V gene TRBV9; D is unclear. The V end was cut by 6 bases, the J end by 8 bases, with 15 bases between. Germline CDR1 SGDLS, CDR2 YYNGEE. The CDR3 contains 14 residues. The CDR3 sequence: CASTLEEWDSPLHF. The CDR3 DNA follows: TGTGCCAGCACCTTGGAGGAGTGGGATTCACCCCTCCACTTT.

The rearrangement links TRBV19 to TRBJ1-1; D possibly corresponds to TRBD1 (6 bases). The germline V gene has CDR1 LNHDA and CDR2 SQIVND (reference sequence). The CDR3 has 11 residues. Trimming took 8 bases from V and 7 from J, leaving 11 bases between them. The CDR3 here is CASSTGHEAFF. The CDR3 DNA follows: TGTGCCAGTTCGACAGGCCATGAAGCTTTCTTT.

The CDR3 reads CASSLPDQPQHF. In nucleotides, the CDR3 is TGTGCCAGCAGTCTGCCGGATCAGCCCCAGCATTTT. The genes are TRBV12-3 or TRBV12-4 and TRBJ1-5; D gene unclear. V was cut by 5 bases and J by 5 bases, with 7 bases left in between. This CDR3 has 12 amino acids.

The CDR3 bases are TGTGCCAGCAAGGGGACATCGAACACCGGGGAGCTGTTTTTT. It codes for CASKGTSNTGELFF. This sequence joins TRBV6-5 and TRBJ2-2; D is perhaps TRBD1 (6 bases). V was shortened by 7 bases and J by 0 bases, with 9 bases between the two germline ends. The CDR3 totals 14 residues. Germline V gene lookup returns CDR1 MNHEY and CDR2 SVGAGI.

The chain has TRBV29-1 and TRBJ2-1; D is perhaps TRBD1 (5 bases). There are 12 residues in the CDR3. Trimming shortened V by 6 bases and J by 4 bases, and 10 bases separated the two germline ends. Per germline, CDR1 SQVTM and CDR2 ANQGSEA. In DNA form, the CDR3 reads TGCAGCGTGGGCGACAGATACAATGAGCAGTTCTTC. This encodes CSVGDRYNEQFF.

The J gene is TRBJ1-2, the V gene TRBV7-9; the D gene is possibly TRBD1 (5 bases). CDR3 length: 15 amino acids. With 3 bases removed from V and 0 bases from J, the gap between germline ends came to 11 bases. Germline V lookup: CDR1 SEHNR, CDR2 FQNEAQ (reference sequence). The CDR3 sequence: CASSFGTAANYGYTF. The CDR3 nucleotides are TGTGCCAGCAGCTTCGGGACGGCTGCTAACTATGGCTACACCTTC. The variable domain in full, completed from reference TRBV7-9 and TRBJ1-2, reads DTGVSQNPRHKITKRGQNVTFRCDPISEHNRLYWYRQTLGQGPEFLTYFQNEAQLEKSRLLSDRFSAERPKGSFSTLEIQRTEQGDSAMYLCASSFGTAANYGYTFGSGTRLTVV.

The chain recombines TRBV27 with TRBJ2-3; 8 bases match TRBD2. Germline trimming cut 7 bases from V and 2 bases from J; bases unmatched to any gene: 5. The CDR3 runs to 14 residues. Germline V gene data show CDR1 as MNHEY and CDR2 as SMNVEV (reference sequence). CDR3 residues: CASKVAGFTDTQYF. Written as DNA, the CDR3 is TGTGCCAGCAAAGTAGCGGGGTTCACAGATACGCAGTATTTT.